Shown below are 19 T cell receptor beta chains from a single sample sequenced in a study of T cell clonality in common variable immunodeficiency. Study-wide findings and caveats: Common variable immunodeficiency TCR beta sequences reportedly had fewer deletions and N-nucleotide insertions.

These receptors have no known antigen. Data came from immunoSEQ multiplex PCR; TCRdb stores just in-frame clones and leaves some out. Recorded here are 15,000 to 20,000 clones, with no singletons, and the ten leading clones hold roughly 12%. Sequenced: peripheral blood mononuclear cells. These receptors were taken from a human donor with common variable immunodeficiency.

As for this clone: The missing CDR3 end, 3 residues past where the read stops, is filled in from the germline J gene. The chain combines TRBV30 with TRBJ1-2; TRBD1 matches at 7 bases. V lost 4 bases and J lost 4; bases outside the gene matches: 6. The germline V gene has CDR1 GTSNPN and CDR2 SVGIG (reference sequence). The CDR3 is 13 amino acids. CDR3 region: CAWTSGQIYGYTF. The part of the CDR3 DNA that was read is TGTGCCTGGACCTCGGGACAGATCTATGGC.

In the case of this clone: The read terminates 3 residues ahead of where the CDR3 ends, so the germline J gene completes it. This chain uses TRBV7-2 with TRBJ1-5; TRBD1 aligns across 8 bases. CDR3 size: 14 residues. Per the germline V gene, CDR1 is SGHTA and CDR2 is FQGNSA. J gave up 4 bases and V 5 bases, and 4 bases lay outside the gene matches. Incomplete CDR3 DNA: TGTGCCAGCAGCCCGGGACAGGCGAATCAGCCC. Protein sequence: CASSPGQANQP. The complete CDR3 protein is CASSPGQANQPQHF.

This clone was found many times. The read ends 3 residues shy of where the CDR3 ends; the end is completed using the germline J gene. V and J are TRBV18 and TRBJ2-5; weak D call: TRBD2 (5 bases). CDR3 length: 13 residues. Trimming left V 0 bases short and J 5 bases short, with 7 bases between. The germline gives CDR1 KGHSH, CDR2 LQKENI. The sequenced part of the CDR3 DNA is TGTGCCAGCTCACCACCCGGGGTGGAGACC. As protein: CASSPPGVET. The full CDR3 protein reads CASSPPGVETQYF.

This clone was counted between two and nine times. Sequencing ends 3 residues short of the CDR3 end; the germline J gene provides the rest. V is TRBV7-8 and J is TRBJ2-7, with a weak D call TRBD2 (6 bases). Deletions cut 5 bases from V and 3 bases from J, with 17 bases between. Looked up from germline, CDR1 is SGHVS and CDR2 is FQNEAQ. This CDR3 spans 15 amino acids. The sequenced part of the CDR3 DNA is TGTGCCAGCAGCCCCTCTTGGTCTAGCGACTACGAG. Translated: CASSPSWSSDYE. In full, the CDR3 reads CASSPSWSSDYEQYF.

Only a few counts were recorded for this clone. The CDR3 end falls 3 residues outside the read, so it is completed with the germline J gene. The V gene is TRBV7-2, the J gene TRBJ2-3; no clear D gene. CDR3 length: 14 residues. The germline gives CDR1 SGHTA, CDR2 FQGNSA. Trimming removed 1 base at V and 6 bases at J, with 11 bases between. CDR3 DNA (partial): TGTGCCAGCAGCTTAGTGGTTAGCCTTGATACG. It is translated as CASSLVVSLDT. In full, the CDR3 is CASSLVVSLDTQYF.

Remarks on this clone: The read is 3 residues too short to cover the CDR3 end, so that end is filled in from the germline J gene. The V call is TRBV11-3, the J call TRBJ2-7; TRBD1 might be the D (7 bases). Germline values: CDR1 SGHNT, CDR2 YENEEA. The CDR3 consists of 15 residues. V was trimmed by 1 base and J by 3 bases, leaving 13 bases between them. The CDR3 spells CASSLAGGQVYEQYF. Partial CDR3 DNA: TGTGCCAGCAGCTTAGCAGGGGGGCAAGTCTACGAG. Based on the CDR3 plus reference TRBV11-3 and TRBJ2-7, the full variable domain is EAGVVQSPRYKIIEKKQPVAFWCNPISGHNTLYWYLQNLGQGPELLIRYENEEAVDDSQLPKDRFSAERLKGVDSTLKIQPAELGDSAVYLCASSLAGGQVYEQYFGPGTRLTVT.

A remark on this clone: The read terminates 3 residues before the CDR3 end, so the remaining end is supplied by the germline J gene. J is TRBJ2-3 and V is TRBV7-9, with D perhaps TRBD1 (5 bases). Germline V gives CDR1 SEHNR, CDR2 FQNEAQ (reference sequence). V shed 4 bases and J shed 2 bases, with 13 bases lying between them. There are 15 residues in the CDR3. The sequenced part of the CDR3 DNA is TGTGCCAGCAGCTCATCATCAGGGATCACAGATACG. It specifies CASSSSSGITDT. The whole CDR3 is CASSSSSGITDTQYF. Full variable domain (outside the CDR3, taken from reference TRBV7-9 and TRBJ2-3): DTGVSQNPRHKITKRGQNVTFRCDPISEHNRLYWYRQTLGQGPEFLTYFQNEAQLEKSRLLSDRFSAERPKGSFSTLEIQRTEQGDSAMYLCASSSSSGITDTQYFGPGTRLTVL.

About this clone: The CDR3 extends 3 residues past the end of the read, so its final part is completed from the germline J gene. This chain links TRBV7-6 with TRBJ2-2; D possibly corresponds to TRBD1 (5 bases). Germline CDR1 and CDR2: SGHVS and FNYEAQ. Trimming left V 6 bases short and J 3 bases short, with 8 bases between. The CDR3 totals 13 residues. CDR3 sequence reads: CASSPTDTGELFF. Partial CDR3 DNA: TGTGCCAGCAGTCCGACAGACACCGGGGAG.

This clone was seen a few times. The read halts 3 residues ahead of the CDR3 end, with the missing end drawn from the germline J gene. The chain employs TRBV6-2 or TRBV6-3 and TRBJ2-7; D ambiguous. The V gene's germline CDR1 is MNHEY and CDR2 SVGEGT. V was cut by 7 bases and J by 4 bases, with 8 bases left in between. This CDR3 is 11 amino acids long. CDR3 region: CASKELYEQYF. The DNA read from the CDR3 is TGTGCCAGCAAAGAACTTTACGAG.

The CDR3 sequence is CASSSPRTETARGYTF. The CDR3 DNA, read in part, is TGTGCCAGCAGTTCCCCCAGGACAGAAACCGCGCGGGGC. The rearrangement joins TRBV6-2 or TRBV6-3 to TRBJ1-2; D possibly corresponds to TRBD1 (6 bases). The observed sequence ends 3 residues before the CDR3 terminus, with the missing tail filled in from the germline J gene. This CDR3 is built from 16 residues. Germline assignment: CDR1 MNHEY and CDR2 SVGEGT.

There are a few counts of this clone. Mismatch with germline at one junction end may stem from a read error. The read stops 3 residues short of the end of the CDR3; the missing end is completed from the germline J gene. The J gene is TRBJ1-1, the V gene TRBV7-9; tentatively, D is TRBD1 (6 bases). CDR3 length equals 11 residues. Germline values: CDR1 SEHNR, CDR2 FQNEAQ (reference sequence). The CDR3 sequence: CSSSLGTEAFF. CDR3 bases read: TGTTCCAGCAGCTTAGGGACAGAA. Full variable domain (missing parts from reference TRBV7-9 and TRBJ1-1): DTGVSQNPRHKITKRGQNVTFRCDPISEHNRLYWYRQTLGQGPEFLTYFQNEAQLEKSRLLSDRFSAERPKGSFSTLEIQRTEQGDSAMYLCSSSLGTEAFFGQGTRLTVV.

The sample holds many counts of this clone. Read coverage stops 3 residues before the CDR3 terminus; the germline J gene supplies the remainder. The chain is built from TRBV6-1 and TRBJ2-3; 9 nucleotides agree with TRBD2. With V trimmed by 0 bases and J by 3 bases, 7 bases remained unmatched. Germline assignment: CDR1 MNHNS and CDR2 SASEGT. CDR3 length: 17 amino acids. The CDR3 sequence: CASSEAEGSGGTDTQYF. The CDR3 DNA, read in part, is TGTGCCAGCAGTGAAGCAGAAGGTAGCGGGGGAACAGATACG.

This clone was picked up a small number of times. With the read ending 3 residues before the CDR3 end, the germline J gene is used to fill in that end. The sample has other DNA sequences that encode this CDR3 too. V is TRBV6-2 or TRBV6-3 and J is TRBJ2-5, with a tentative D call TRBD1 (6 bases). Between the trimmed V and J ends, which lost 5 bases and 5 bases, there was a span of 15 bases. Germline V lookup: CDR1 MNHEY, CDR2 SVGEGT. This CDR3 has 14 residues. The CDR3 bases that were read are TGTGCCAGCAGTACTGAGACAGGTTCGGAGACC. Protein: CASSTETGSET. The entire CDR3 protein reads CASSTETGSETQYF.

This clone turned up a few times. Read data end 3 residues before the CDR3 end; the end is taken from the germline J gene. This rearrangement joins TRBV7-3 to TRBJ2-1; TRBD2 matches 9 bases. This CDR3 has 15 residues. Germline V lookup: CDR1 SGHTA, CDR2 FQGTGA. The ends lost 4 bases at V and 9 bases at J; junction bases unmatched: 10. Incomplete CDR3 DNA: TGTGCCAGCAGCTCTAGCGGGACTGAGGGGGGTGAG. This translates into CASSSSGTEGGE. The complete CDR3 protein is CASSSSGTEGGEQFF.

Details on this clone: The missing CDR3 end, 3 residues past where the read stops, is filled in from the germline J gene. The gene calls are TRBV18 and TRBJ1-5; D may be TRBD1 (6 bases). Germline CDR1 is KGHSH and CDR2 is LQKENI. V was clipped by 2 bases and J by 1 base, with 9 bases between them. The CDR3 consists of 15 residues. CDR3 amino acids: CASSPSGGSNQPQHF. The part of the CDR3 DNA that was read is TGTGCCAGCTCACCATCGGGGGGCAGCAATCAGCCC.

This clone has a handful of counts. The read falls 3 residues short of the CDR3 end, and the missing part is taken from the germline J gene. The V and J genes are TRBV19 and TRBJ1-4; the D is unclear. Trimming removed 7 bases from V and 4 bases from J, with 7 bases in between. The germline V gene has CDR1 LNHDA and CDR2 SQIVND (reference sequence). The CDR3 spans 12 residues. The sequenced CDR3 bases are TGTGCCAGTACCAGGAGTAATGAAAAA. It encodes CASTRSNEK. The whole CDR3 sequence is CASTRSNEKLFF. Using reference TRBV19 and TRBJ1-4 for the parts outside the CDR3, the full variable domain is DGGITQSPKYLFRKEGQNVTLSCEQNLNHDAMYWYRQDPGQGLRLIYYSQIVNDFQKGDIAEGYSVSREKKESFPLTVTSAQKNPTAFYLCASTRSNEKLFFGSGTQLSVL.

As for this clone: The read ends 3 residues early relative to the CDR3; the germline J gene fills the gap. The rearrangement links TRBV5-1 to TRBJ2-3; a possible D gene is TRBD1 (5 bases). This CDR3 has 14 residues. Germline V gives CDR1 SGHRS, CDR2 YFSETQ. Trimming cost V 0 bases and J 5 bases, with 10 bases left between them. The CDR3 here is CASSLEGARDTQYF. Partial CDR3 DNA: TGCGCCAGCAGCTTGGAAGGGGCTCGAGATACG.

This clone showed up just a few times. The read terminates 3 residues before the CDR3 end, so the remaining end is supplied by the germline J gene. The rearrangement uses TRBV18 and TRBJ1-1; possible D gene TRBD1, 6 bases. Trimming stripped 4 bases from V and 1 base from J, with 10 bases between. This CDR3 has 14 amino acids. The germline V gene encodes CDR1 KGHSH and CDR2 LQKENI. This CDR3 reads CASSQQGRNTEAFF. The CDR3 DNA, read in part, is TGTGCCAGCTCACAACAGGGCCGGAACACTGAA.

This clone was detected many times. The CDR3 end falls 3 residues outside the read, so it is completed with the germline J gene. The chain has TRBV19 and TRBJ2-5, with TRBD1 matching 8 bases. The CDR3 totals 13 residues. CDR1 and CDR2 from the germline V gene are LNHDA and SQIVND (reference sequence). With 5 bases clipped from V and 4 bases from J, the junction kept 3 bases outside the gene matches. Here the CDR3 reads CASSQTGGETQYF. The covered CDR3 bases are TGTGCCAGTAGTCAAACAGGGGGAGAGACC.